This entry features one TCR beta chain sequence. Its binding antigen is unknown. Base qualities are missing; no much larger clone stands one base away. These data originate in a study of TIL therapy for anti-PD-1-resistant metastatic lung cancer listed by TCRdb under 2021. In the study overall: Tumors were harvested prior to any PD-1/PD-L1 blockade, after which nivolumab was administered to patients, and lymphodepletion, expanded TIL infusion and IL-2 were given to patients who progressed. Enrolled patients had a median age of roughly 54 years (range 38-75) and a median tumor PD-L1 proportion score of about 5.9%. Most of the cohort had lung adenocarcinoma, a few tumors were EGFR-mutant and two were ALK-rearranged, and half of the patients were current or former smokers. Across the cohort, whole-exome sequencing showed a median non-synonymous tumor mutation burden of roughly 1.5 mutations per megabase. Clonotypes were tracked across tumor, expanded TIL product and serial blood samples by T cell receptor beta sequencing of tumor and peripheral blood. Overall results and qualifications from the work: Generalizability was limited because the cohort was highly selected, with more treatment-naive, never-smoker and oncogene-addicted patients included than is typical. The study protocol defined all tumor marker inferences as exploratory. Clonotypes from the infused TIL partially replaced the baseline peripheral repertoire and then declined over months, and persistence showed no apparent association with response.

TCR beta CDR3 regions were amplified from genomic DNA by bias-controlled multiplex PCR with the immunoSEQ v3 hsTCRB kit. An Illumina NextSeq 500 was used to sequence the TCR libraries, reaching around 1.8 million read pairs at survey level or 5-6 million at deep level. Under the source paper's analysis protocol: V, D and J genes were assigned, non-productive sequences were removed, and clonality was reported by immunoSEQ Analyzer software. Repertoires were compared by productive Simpson clonality and by the Morisita overlap index of productive TRB rearrangements between infused TIL and blood. Absolute clonotype counts in blood were estimated by multiplying the lymphocyte count by the CD3+ fraction and by the productive frequency of the clone. The source is immuneACCESS, and TCRdb retained only in-frame sequences with V and J called. Part of the clones is not carried over; for the studies checked, unresolved V genes explain less than half of this, and the remainder is unexplained. V and J calls and clone size are given by that table; D and trimming were obtained from the DNA. Recorded for this sample are around 59,000 clones; about two thirds of them occurred a single time. The ten largest account for over 6.5% of the sample.

Germline trimming amounts to 3 bases on V and 1 base on J, with 5 as the count of junction bases outside the gene matches. Counted from cysteine to phenylalanine, this CDR3 has 16 amino acids. Of all the DNA, just the CDR3 is kept, 48 bases in frame from base 1. CDR1 and CDR2, looked up from the germline V gene, are SGHRS and YFSETQ. The sample's time point label, decoded: pre-treatment sample, taken before nivolumab and TIL therapy. Adults with stage 4 NSCLC were enrolled from late 2017 to January 2020 in a dual-center phase I trial. Samples were obtained from a single-arm, open-label phase I trial in which tumor-infiltrating lymphocyte therapy with nivolumab was evaluated in advanced non-small cell lung cancer. Blood mononuclear cells were isolated from EDTA tubes by Ficoll gradient and were snap-frozen as pellets, and DNA was extracted with a Qiagen mini-prep kit.

The specimen was blood, collected at baseline. The TCR comes from a person between 25 and 80 years old with non-small cell lung cancer. This chain is built from TRBV5-1 and TRBJ2-3, with 10 bases matching TRBD2. CDR3 region: CASSSSGTSGTDTQYF. The DNA sequence follows: TGCGCCAGCAGCTCATCCGGGACTAGCGGCACAGATACGCAGTATTTT.